The present T cell receptor (beta chain) was sequenced within a study of immune cell composition in non-small cell lung cancer. This CDR3 comprises 15 residues. In germline, CDR1 is LGHNA, CDR2 YNFKEQ. V was pared by 3 bases and J by 7 bases, with 8 bases of the junction left unmatched. This clone was seen a handful of times. Its specificity is not known. Clones were sequenced by immunoSEQ multiplex PCR, and TCRdb holds only the in-frame ones, with some missing. This table holds fewer than 8,000 clones, 82% found once. Study-wide results and caveats: Dominant in vivo tumour-associated clones were not shown to share tumour-reactive sequences. 75% of squamous and 30% to 35% of adenocarcinoma cases had tumour-associated clones >0.5%. No significant correlation existed between pack-years smoked and tumour clonality. In adenocarcinoma, maximal tumour-associated clone frequency tracked TIL tumour reactivity.

Normal lung was taken at the farthest possible site, at least 3 cm from tumour. The sequence was obtained from a human donor with non-small cell lung cancer. V is TRBV4-2 and J is TRBJ1-3; the match to TRBD1 covers 8 bases. The sequenced sample consisted of non-adjacent lung tissue. The CDR3 spells CASSQPDRDGNTIYF. CDR3 DNA: TGTGCCAGCAGCCAGCCGGACAGGGACGGCAACACCATATATTTT.